This TCR beta chain was recovered during a study of T-cell memory formation after mild COVID-19. A 5'RACE reaction primed in the constant segment made cDNA libraries of TCR alpha and TCR beta, and these carried sample barcodes and UMIs. TCRdb ran MiXCR on the 5' RACE reads and lists one entry per CDR3 protein. The sample holds 350,000 to 500,000 distinct CDR3 sequences, about a sixth seen once. A single count supports this clonotype. Antigen: not known. Trimming took 4 bases from V and 8 from J, leaving 12 bases between them. This CDR3 is built from 12 residues. CDR1 is SGHRS and CDR2 is YFSETQ in the germline V gene. General observations from the study: Contracting CD4+ clones were located mainly in CM and EM, and CD8+ clones in EMRA. SARS-CoV-2 specificity was not confirmed for second-wave clones peaking on day 37. Clones that shrank (day 15 to 85) were balanced CD4/CD8, whereas later expanders leaned CD4+.

Material: PBMCs or a T cell subset sorted from them (not recorded which). The chain uses TRBV5-1 and TRBJ2-5, with no clear D. This receptor was taken from a man between 18 and 35 years old who had mild COVID-19 (a few samples of this study predate the infection). Cell type and time point are not known. CDR3 region: CASSRHPDTQYF. Written as DNA, the CDR3 is TGCGCCAGCAGCCGTCACCCAGATACCCAGTACTTC.